This is a list of T cell receptor beta chains from one sample in a study of blood T cells in healthy people across ages. TCRdb ran MiXCR on the 5' RACE reads and lists one entry per CDR3 protein. Found here are some 670,000 distinct CDR3 sequences, approximately 52% of them singletons; the top ten hold approximately 12%. Sequencing was carried out using blood. These receptors came from a woman older than 75 in good health. CDR3s include the opening cysteine and the closing phenylalanine or tryptophan. Fields, in order: V gene, clone size, D gene, J gene, CDR3 DNA, CDR3 protein. The D gene is left open where the match is weak. Clone size is not always given. Where it is, it says once, few, many or a class for expanded clones.

TRBV12-3/TRBV12-4,-,TRBD2,TRBJ2-5,TGTGCCAGCAGTTTAGAGGCGGGGGACCAAGAGACCCAGTACTTC,CASSLEAGDQETQYF
TRBV24-1,-,TRBD2,TRBJ2-3,TGTGCCACCAGCGGTGGACTAGCGGGAGAGGGATATACGCAGTATTTT,CATSGGLAGEGYTQYF
TRBV9,-,TRBD2,TRBJ2-7,TGTGCCAGCAGCGAGGGGAGTAGCGGGTGGTACGAGCAGTACTTC,CASSEGSSGWYEQYF
TRBV29-1,-,-,TRBJ2-1,TGCAGCGTCGGGCTAGCGAACTCCTACAATGAGCAGTTCTTC,CSVGLANSYNEQFF
TRBV9,-,-,TRBJ1-6,TGTGCCAGCAGCGTCCGACAGAATTCACCCCTCCACTTT,CASSVRQNSPLHF
TRBV5-1,few,-,TRBJ2-2,TGCGCCAGCAGCCCCAGTTACACCGGGGAGCTGTTTTTT,CASSPSYTGELFF
TRBV29-1,-,TRBD2,TRBJ2-1,TGCAGCGTTGGCCTAGCGGGGAGGTATGAGCAGTTCTTC,CSVGLAGRYEQFF
TRBV29-1,many,-,TRBJ2-3,TGCAGCGTTGAGACCCCCGCTGGCACAGATACGCAGTATTTT,CSVETPAGTDTQYF
TRBV11-2,many,-,TRBJ2-1,TGTGCCAGCAGCTTAGACCAGGGGCGGAATGAGCAGTTCTTC,CASSLDQGRNEQFF
TRBV15,many,TRBD1,TRBJ1-2,TGTGCCACCAGCAGACAAAGGGGGCAAGGCTACACCTTC,CATSRQRGQGYTF
TRBV29-1,-,-,TRBJ1-2,TGCAGCGTTAAAAGCGACGGCTATGGCTACACCTTC,CSVKSDGYGYTF
TRBV7-3,many,-,TRBJ2-1,TGTGCCAGCAGCTTCGGCTGGAGATCCTACAATGAGCAGTTCTTC,CASSFGWRSYNEQFF
TRBV5-1,-,-,TRBJ2-2,TGCGCCAGCAGCAAGGACGGACCGAACACCGGGGAGCTGTTTTTT,CASSKDGPNTGELFF
TRBV15,many,-,TRBJ2-3,TGTGCCACCAGCAGAGTTGGAAGAGCAGATACGCAGTATTTT,CATSRVGRADTQYF
TRBV29-1,-,-,TRBJ2-7,TGCAGCGTTGAGGCGGGTAAGAGCTCCTACGAGCAGTACTTC,CSVEAGKSSYEQYF
TRBV28,-,-,TRBJ2-5,TGTGCCAGCAGTTCACCAGGGACGGGGACCCAGTACTTC,CASSSPGTGTQYF
TRBV6-5,once,-,TRBJ2-1,TGTGCCAGCAGTTACAACGGGGCCGTAACCGGGGAGCAGTTCTTC,CASSYNGAVTGEQFF
TRBV5-1,-,-,TRBJ1-2,TGCGCCAGCAGCTTTGACCTCACCCATGGCTACACCTTC,CASSFDLTHGYTF